This T cell receptor beta chain was recovered during a study of cytomegalovirus exposure and HLA in healthy donors. Study-level background: In a previous analysis, 117 million unique TCR beta sequences were found from 170 million or so T cells.

General study results and limits: Prior analysis indicated that the majority of TCR beta V segments exhibited productivity approximately 90% or approximately 30% of the time.

Researchers ran the PCR with 60 Vbeta and 13 Jbeta primers. Assay used: immunoSEQ multiplex PCR; TCRdb lists only in-frame clones, some missing. The sample includes 150,000 or so clones, about three quarters seen only once; the top ten take 4%. The CDR3 covers 13 residues. Germline V gene sequence: CDR1 MNHNS, CDR2 SASEGT. V trimming: 3 bases; J trimming: 6 bases; junction bases outside the gene matches: 5. Healthy bone marrow donors made up the cohort. For this clone: Its target is not known.

Sequencing input: PBMCs. This clonotype was sampled from a woman in her 40s in good health and CMV-seronegative. V gene TRBV6-1 combines with J gene TRBJ2-7; 7 bases align to TRBD1. CDR3 bases: TGTGCCAGCAGTGAGACAGGGATAGTCGAGCAGTACTTC. It codes for CASSETGIVEQYF.